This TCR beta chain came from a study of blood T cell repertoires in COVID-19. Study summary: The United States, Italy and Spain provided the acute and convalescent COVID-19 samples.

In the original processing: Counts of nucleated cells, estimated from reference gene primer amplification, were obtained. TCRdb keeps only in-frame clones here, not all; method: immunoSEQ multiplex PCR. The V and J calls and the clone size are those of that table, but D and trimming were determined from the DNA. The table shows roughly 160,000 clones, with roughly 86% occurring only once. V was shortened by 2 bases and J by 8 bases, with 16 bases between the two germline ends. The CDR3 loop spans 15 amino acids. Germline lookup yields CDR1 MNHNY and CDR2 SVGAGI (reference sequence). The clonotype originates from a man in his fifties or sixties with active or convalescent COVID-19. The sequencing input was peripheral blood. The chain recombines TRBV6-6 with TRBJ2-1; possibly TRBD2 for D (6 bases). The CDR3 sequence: CASSYGLEGGYEQFF. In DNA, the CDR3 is TGTGCCAGCAGTTACGGGCTAGAGGGAGGTTATGAGCAGTTCTTC.